This T cell receptor beta chain was retrieved from a study of Graves' ophthalmopathy and Graves' hyperthyroidism. The PBMCs used were ones drawn from about 9.2 ml of fresh peripheral blood. Amplified material comprised TCR beta CDR3 regions derived from RNA transcripts. HTBI primers primed a first-round RT-PCR, and a second-round multiplex PCR followed. MiXCR was run by TCRdb on the multiplex PCR reads, yielding one entry per CDR3 protein. The data contain some 150,000 distinct CDR3 sequences, around two fifths of them singletons. The CDR3 is made up of 13 amino acids. V lost 3 bases and J lost 0, with 6 bases in between.

The clonotype originates from a man aged 30-40 years with Graves' ophthalmopathy. This chain links TRBV12-3 or TRBV12-4 with TRBJ2-7; a possible D gene is TRBD2 (5 bases). Sequenced: peripheral blood. CDR3 in amino acids: CASSFRDSYEQYF. Written as DNA, the CDR3 is TGTGCCAGCAGTTTTCGGGACTCCTACGAGCAGTACTTC.